Reported below is one T cell receptor (beta chain). Its antigen is as yet unknown. The data are from a study of T cells expressing NK-cell markers. Overall study results and limits: These clonotypes additionally ranked first within the CD3+CD56-NKG2C+ fraction of a few donors. NKG2C+ dominant clonotypes from several donors made up about 1.0-7.5% of CD8+ T cells.

The CDR3 contains 13 residues. CDR1 is SGHTA, CDR2 FQGNSA, per germline. TCRdb re-called the 5' RACE reads; every CDR3 protein appears as one record, without DNA. This specimen shows roughly 380,000 distinct CDR3 sequences; the ten leading clones hold around 5.2%. This clonotype was sampled from a man aged 18-70 years in good health. Specimen: blood T cells: a sorted CD56 or NKG2C T cell subset, CD4+ or CD8+ T cells, or bulk PBMC T cells (not recorded which). The rearrangement uses TRBV7-2 and TRBJ1-2; TCRdb gives TRBD1 as the D gene, but with no DNA this cannot be confirmed. The CDR3 reads CASSKDREYGYTF.